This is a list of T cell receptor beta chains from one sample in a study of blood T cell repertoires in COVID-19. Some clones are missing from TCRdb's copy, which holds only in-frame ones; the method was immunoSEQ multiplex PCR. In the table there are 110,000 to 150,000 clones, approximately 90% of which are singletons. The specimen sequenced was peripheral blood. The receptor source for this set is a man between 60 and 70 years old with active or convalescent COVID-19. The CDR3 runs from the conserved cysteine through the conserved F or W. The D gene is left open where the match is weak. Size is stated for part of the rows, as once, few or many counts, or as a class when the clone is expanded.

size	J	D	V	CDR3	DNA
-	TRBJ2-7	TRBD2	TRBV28	CATRGGVYEQYF	TGTGCCACCCGGGGGGGCGTCTACGAGCAGTACTTC
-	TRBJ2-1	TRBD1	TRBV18	CASSSNGQGDEQFF	TGTGCCAGCTCTTCAAATGGACAGGGCGATGAGCAGTTCTTC
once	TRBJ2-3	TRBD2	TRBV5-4	CASSSIKRGATDTQYF	TGTGCCAGCAGCTCAATCAAGCGGGGGGCCACAGATACGCAGTATTTT
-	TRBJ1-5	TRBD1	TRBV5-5	CASSPRTGGQPQHF	TGTGCCAGCAGCCCGAGGACAGGTGGTCAGCCCCAGCATTTT
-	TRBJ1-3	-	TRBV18	CASSPYMDSSGNTIYF	TGTGCCAGCTCACCATACATGGACAGCTCTGGAAACACCATATATTTT
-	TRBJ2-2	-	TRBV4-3	CASSQGNGGATGELFF	TGCGCCAGCAGCCAAGGGAACGGCGGGGCCACCGGGGAGCTGTTTTTT
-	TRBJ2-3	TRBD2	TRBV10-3	CAIRPSGGADTQYF	TGTGCCATCAGGCCTAGCGGGGGTGCAGATACGCAGTATTTT
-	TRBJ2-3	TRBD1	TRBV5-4	CASSLGSGQGSTDTQYF	TGTGCCAGCAGCTTGGGATCGGGACAGGGAAGCACAGATACGCAGTATTTT
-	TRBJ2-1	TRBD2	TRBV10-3	CASGRLAGFSYNEQFF	TGTGCCAGCGGGCGACTAGCGGGTTTCTCCTACAATGAGCAGTTCTTC
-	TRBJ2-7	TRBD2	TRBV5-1	CASSPSGTYEQYF	TGCGCCAGCAGCCCTAGCGGGACCTACGAGCAGTACTTC
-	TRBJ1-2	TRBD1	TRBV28	CASSSTGGSGYGYTF	TGTGCCAGCAGTTCAACAGGGGGCTCGGGCTATGGCTACACCTTC
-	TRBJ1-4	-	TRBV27	CASSFGNSFNEKLFF	TGTGCCAGCAGTTTCGGGAACTCCTTTAATGAAAAACTGTTTTTT
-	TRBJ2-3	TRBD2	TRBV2	CASSPTSGGPDTQYF	TGTGCCAGCAGTCCCACTAGCGGGGGACCAGATACGCAGTATTTT
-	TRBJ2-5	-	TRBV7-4	CASSLGVCDIETQYF	TGTGCCAGCAGCTTAGGGGTATGTGACATAGAGACCCAGTACTTC
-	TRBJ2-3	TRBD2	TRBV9	CASSPPGLAANTQYF	TGTGCCAGCAGCCCACCGGGACTAGCGGCCAACACGCAGTATTTT
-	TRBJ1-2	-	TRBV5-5	CATSLNQANYGYTF	TGTGCCACCTCACTTAACCAGGCTAACTATGGCTACACCTTC
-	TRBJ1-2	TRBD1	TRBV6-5	CASTRAGQGDGYTF	TGTGCCAGCACCCGGGCGGGTCAGGGGGATGGCTACACCTTC
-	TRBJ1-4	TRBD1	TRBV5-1	CASSLATGGGNEKLFF	TGCGCCAGCAGCTTAGCTACAGGGGGCGGCAATGAAAAACTGTTTTTT
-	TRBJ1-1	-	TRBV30	CAWSVSFTALVEAFF	TGTGCCTGGAGTGTCTCATTTACCGCGTTGGTTGAAGCTTTCTTT
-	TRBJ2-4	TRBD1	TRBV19	CASTGTGRAKNIQYF	TGTGCCAGTACCGGGACAGGTAGAGCCAAAAACATTCAGTACTTC
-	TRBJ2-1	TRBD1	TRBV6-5	CASSYRTGVDEQFF	TGTGCCAGCAGTTACAGGACAGGGGTTGATGAGCAGTTCTTC
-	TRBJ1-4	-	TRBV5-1	CASSPGGDILKLFF	TGCGCCAGCAGCCCCGGAGGCGATATATTGAAACTGTTTTTT
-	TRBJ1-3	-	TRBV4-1	CASSQGGAGNTIYF	TGCGCCAGCAGCCAAGGGGGAGCAGGAAACACCATATATTTT
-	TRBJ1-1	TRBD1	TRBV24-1	CATSDSGTVRPEAFF	TGTGCCACCAGTGATTCCGGGACAGTGAGGCCTGAAGCTTTCTTT
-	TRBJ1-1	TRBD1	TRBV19	CASRTQGMDTEAFF	TGTGCCAGTAGGACACAGGGGATGGACACTGAAGCTTTCTTT
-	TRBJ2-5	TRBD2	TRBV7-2	CASSSHKGREETQYF	TGTGCCAGCAGCTCACACAAAGGGCGGGAGGAGACCCAGTACTTC
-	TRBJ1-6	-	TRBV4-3	CASSQDVRGTSPLHF	TGCGCCAGCAGCCAAGATGTTCGGGGTACGTCACCCCTCCACTTT
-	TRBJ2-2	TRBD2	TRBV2	CASSRAGGPTGELFF	TGTGCCAGCAGTCGAGCGGGAGGCCCCACCGGGGAGCTGTTTTTT
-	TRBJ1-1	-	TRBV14	CASSQDSGDTEAFF	TGTGCCAGCAGCCAAGATTCAGGGGACACTGAAGCTTTCTTT
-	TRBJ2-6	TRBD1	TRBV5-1	CASSSRDRVAGANVLTF	TGCGCCAGCAGCTCCCGGGACAGGGTAGCTGGGGCCAACGTCCTGACTTTC
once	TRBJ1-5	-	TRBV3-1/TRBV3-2	CASSQIGNQPQHF	TGTGCCAGCAGCCAAATCGGGAATCAGCCCCAGCATTTT